This is a list of T cell receptor beta chains from one sample in a study of blood T cell repertoires in COVID-19. The method was immunoSEQ multiplex PCR; TCRdb's version includes in-frame clones alone and lacks a portion of them. The data contain some 250,000 clones, about 90% of them singletons. The material sequenced was peripheral blood. All receptors derive from a young woman who had recovered from COVID-19. Both conserved end residues are part of each CDR3. A D gene is named only where the DNA matches it firmly. Part of the rows lack a size; the others show once, few, many or a class for expanded clones.

d_gene: NA
abundance: NA
j_gene: TRBJ2-2
v_gene: TRBV11-3
CDR3aa: CASSLGALPNTGELFF
CDR3nt: TGTGCCAGCAGCTTAGGTGCACTCCCGAACACCGGGGAGCTGTTTTTT

d_gene: NA
abundance: NA
j_gene: TRBJ2-3
v_gene: TRBV7-3
CDR3aa: CASSLDVGRVTDTQYF
CDR3nt: TGTGCCAGCAGCTTAGATGTAGGCAGGGTCACAGATACGCAGTATTTT

d_gene: TRBD2
abundance: NA
j_gene: TRBJ2-3
v_gene: TRBV2
CDR3aa: CASSPLAGGVGTDTQYF
CDR3nt: TGTGCCAGCAGTCCACTAGCGGGGGGGGTGGGCACAGATACGCAGTATTTT

d_gene: NA
abundance: NA
j_gene: TRBJ1-4
v_gene: TRBV9
CDR3aa: CASSVRGLGEKLFF
CDR3nt: TGTGCCAGCAGCGTACGGGGGTTGGGTGAAAAACTGTTTTTT

d_gene: NA
abundance: NA
j_gene: TRBJ2-4
v_gene: TRBV19
CDR3aa: CASSMFAGGVAKNIQYF
CDR3nt: TGTGCCAGTAGTATGTTTGCTGGAGGGGTAGCCAAAAACATTCAGTACTTC

d_gene: NA
abundance: once
j_gene: TRBJ2-3
v_gene: TRBV6-4
CDR3aa: CASSGEETDTQYF
CDR3nt: TGTGCCAGCAGTGGAGAAGAAACAGATACGCAGTATTTT

d_gene: TRBD2
abundance: few
j_gene: TRBJ2-5
v_gene: TRBV20-1
CDR3aa: CSARGLGRQETQYF
CDR3nt: TGCAGTGCTCGTGGACTAGGCCGACAAGAGACCCAGTACTTC

d_gene: TRBD2
abundance: NA
j_gene: TRBJ2-1
v_gene: TRBV20-1
CDR3aa: CSAVLREGRFF
CDR3nt: TGCAGTGCTGTCCTCAGGGAGGGTCGGTTCTTC

d_gene: NA
abundance: once
j_gene: TRBJ1-6
v_gene: TRBV30
CDR3aa: CAWQSTDSPLHF
CDR3nt: TGTGCCTGGCAATCCACGGATTCACCCCTCCACTTT

d_gene: TRBD1
abundance: NA
j_gene: TRBJ2-1
v_gene: TRBV2
CDR3aa: CASSPQGVFNEQFF
CDR3nt: TGTGCCAGCAGCCCACAGGGGGTTTTCAATGAGCAGTTCTTC

d_gene: NA
abundance: NA
j_gene: TRBJ2-3
v_gene: TRBV20-1
CDR3aa: CSASRGSSTDTQYF
CDR3nt: TGCAGTGCTAGTCGGGGGTCTAGCACAGATACGCAGTATTTT

d_gene: NA
abundance: NA
j_gene: TRBJ2-2
v_gene: TRBV25-1
CDR3aa: CASSEYGGQGGELFF
CDR3nt: TGTGCCAGCAGTGAATACGGGGGGCAAGGCGGGGAGCTGTTTTTT

d_gene: NA
abundance: NA
j_gene: TRBJ2-5
v_gene: TRBV5-5
CDR3aa: CASSFGRQETQYF
CDR3nt: TGTGCCAGCAGCTTCGGCAGGCAAGAGACCCAGTACTTC

d_gene: NA
abundance: NA
j_gene: TRBJ2-5
v_gene: TRBV7-3
CDR3aa: CASSLSWGEETQYF
CDR3nt: TGTGCCAGCAGCTTATCGTGGGGGGAAGAGACCCAGTACTTC

d_gene: NA
abundance: NA
j_gene: TRBJ2-2
v_gene: TRBV3-1/TRBV3-2
CDR3aa: CASSYRPGDQGHGELFF
CDR3nt: TGTGCCAGCAGCTATCGACCTGGGGACCAGGGGCACGGGGAGCTGTTTTTT

d_gene: TRBD1
abundance: NA
j_gene: TRBJ2-5
v_gene: TRBV10-2
CDR3aa: CASTMRGQQETQYF
CDR3nt: TGCGCCAGCACTATGAGGGGGCAGCAAGAGACCCAGTACTTC

d_gene: NA
abundance: NA
j_gene: TRBJ2-5
v_gene: TRBV15
CDR3aa: CATSAGQGFRSPETQYF
CDR3nt: TGTGCCACCAGCGCCGGTCAGGGTTTTCGGAGTCCGGAGACCCAGTACTTC

d_gene: NA
abundance: NA
j_gene: TRBJ2-2
v_gene: TRBV12-3/TRBV12-4
CDR3aa: CASQVESGELFF
CDR3nt: TGTGCCTCGCAGGTCGAATCCGGGGAGCTGTTTTTT

d_gene: NA
abundance: NA
j_gene: TRBJ2-3
v_gene: TRBV6-5
CDR3aa: CASRGEGTDTQYF
CDR3nt: TGTGCCAGCAGAGGAGAAGGAACAGATACGCAGTATTTT

d_gene: TRBD2
abundance: NA
j_gene: TRBJ2-5
v_gene: TRBV19
CDR3aa: CAASFIAGGRETQYF
CDR3nt: TGTGCCGCGTCCTTCATAGCGGGGGGGAGAGAGACCCAGTACTTC

d_gene: TRBD2
abundance: NA
j_gene: TRBJ2-3
v_gene: TRBV9
CDR3aa: CASSVVAGYLETQYF
CDR3nt: TGTGCCAGCAGCGTAGTAGCGGGGTACTTGGAGACGCAGTATTTT

d_gene: TRBD1
abundance: NA
j_gene: TRBJ1-2
v_gene: TRBV19
CDR3aa: CASSTGTGTGARGYTF
CDR3nt: TGTGCCAGTAGTACCGGAACCGGGACAGGGGCCCGTGGCTACACCTTC

d_gene: NA
abundance: NA
j_gene: TRBJ1-2
v_gene: TRBV21-1
CDR3aa: CASSKNRGGYGYTF
CDR3nt: TGTGCCAGCAGCAAAAACCGGGGTGGCTATGGCTACACCTTC

d_gene: NA
abundance: NA
j_gene: TRBJ2-5
v_gene: TRBV3-1/TRBV3-2
CDR3aa: CASSPRPGYQETQYF
CDR3nt: TGTGCCAGCAGCCCCCGTCCGGGATATCAGGAGACCCAGTACTTC

d_gene: TRBD2
abundance: NA
j_gene: TRBJ2-1
v_gene: TRBV9
CDR3aa: CASSALAGGAYNEQFF
CDR3nt: TGTGCCAGCAGCGCTTTAGCGGGGGGGGCCTACAATGAGCAGTTCTTC

d_gene: NA
abundance: few
j_gene: TRBJ2-2
v_gene: TRBV11-2
CDR3aa: CASSLTTPRGTGELFF
CDR3nt: TGTGCCAGCAGCTTGACGACACCCCGGGGCACCGGGGAGCTGTTTTTT

d_gene: NA
abundance: NA
j_gene: TRBJ1-5
v_gene: TRBV7-6
CDR3aa: CASSLVTHGEGNQPQHF
CDR3nt: TGTGCCAGCAGCCTAGTCACACACGGCGAGGGAAATCAGCCCCAGCATTTT

d_gene: TRBD2
abundance: NA
j_gene: TRBJ2-1
v_gene: TRBV9
CDR3aa: CASSVEMLAGGPEEQFF
CDR3nt: TGTGCCAGCAGCGTAGAAATGTTAGCGGGGGGGCCGGAGGAGCAGTTCTTC

d_gene: NA
abundance: NA
j_gene: TRBJ2-1
v_gene: TRBV12-3/TRBV12-4
CDR3aa: CASSLELYGGQFF
CDR3nt: TGTGCCAGCAGTTTAGAACTTTACGGGGGGCAGTTCTTC

d_gene: NA
abundance: NA
j_gene: TRBJ2-2
v_gene: TRBV5-5
CDR3aa: CASSLVGDLNTGELFF
CDR3nt: TGTGCCAGCAGCTTGGTAGGGGATCTAAACACCGGGGAGCTGTTTTTT

d_gene: NA
abundance: NA
j_gene: TRBJ2-1
v_gene: TRBV12-3/TRBV12-4
CDR3aa: CASSDGRGYGQFF
CDR3nt: TGTGCCAGCAGCGACGGAAGGGGATACGGGCAGTTCTTC

d_gene: NA
abundance: NA
j_gene: TRBJ2-2
v_gene: TRBV5-1
CDR3aa: CASSPGGNTGELFF
CDR3nt: TGCGCCAGCAGCCCCGGAGGAAACACCGGGGAGCTGTTTTTT

d_gene: TRBD2
abundance: many
j_gene: TRBJ2-5
v_gene: TRBV7-2
CDR3aa: CASSFRSGGETQYF
CDR3nt: TGTGCCAGCAGCTTCCGGAGCGGGGGAGAGACCCAGTACTTC

d_gene: TRBD2
abundance: NA
j_gene: TRBJ2-3
v_gene: TRBV30
CDR3aa: CAWVAGSTDTQYF
CDR3nt: TGTGCCTGGGTAGCGGGGAGCACAGATACGCAGTATTTT

d_gene: NA
abundance: NA
j_gene: TRBJ2-5
v_gene: TRBV7-3
CDR3aa: CASSRGGGSQETQYF
CDR3nt: TGTGCCAGCAGCAGGGGCGGGGGCTCCCAAGAGACCCAGTACTTC

d_gene: TRBD1
abundance: once
j_gene: TRBJ1-2
v_gene: TRBV30
CDR3aa: CAWTHTGADYGYTF
CDR3nt: TGTGCCTGGACTCATACAGGGGCTGACTATGGCTACACCTTC

d_gene: NA
abundance: NA
j_gene: TRBJ2-6
v_gene: TRBV19
CDR3aa: CASRTGQDFPGANVLTF
CDR3nt: TGTGCCAGTAGGACCGGACAAGACTTTCCTGGGGCCAACGTCCTGACTTTC

d_gene: NA
abundance: NA
j_gene: TRBJ2-7
v_gene: TRBV5-1
CDR3aa: CASSSHYEQYF
CDR3nt: TGCGCCAGCAGTTCCCACTACGAGCAGTACTTC

d_gene: NA
abundance: few
j_gene: TRBJ1-1
v_gene: TRBV2
CDR3aa: CASSVDTEAFF
CDR3nt: TGTGCCAGCAGTGTAGACACTGAAGCTTTCTTT

d_gene: NA
abundance: NA
j_gene: TRBJ1-1
v_gene: TRBV7-3
CDR3aa: CASSFQANTEAFF
CDR3nt: TGTGCCAGCAGTTTCCAAGCGAACACTGAAGCTTTCTTT

d_gene: NA
abundance: once
j_gene: TRBJ2-1
v_gene: TRBV12-3/TRBV12-4
CDR3aa: CASSLEGADEQFF
CDR3nt: TGTGCCAGCAGTTTGGAGGGGGCCGATGAGCAGTTCTTC

d_gene: NA
abundance: NA
j_gene: TRBJ1-5
v_gene: TRBV4-1
CDR3aa: CASSQVGRNQPQHF
CDR3nt: TGCGCCAGCAGCCAAGTTGGCCGTAATCAGCCCCAGCATTTT